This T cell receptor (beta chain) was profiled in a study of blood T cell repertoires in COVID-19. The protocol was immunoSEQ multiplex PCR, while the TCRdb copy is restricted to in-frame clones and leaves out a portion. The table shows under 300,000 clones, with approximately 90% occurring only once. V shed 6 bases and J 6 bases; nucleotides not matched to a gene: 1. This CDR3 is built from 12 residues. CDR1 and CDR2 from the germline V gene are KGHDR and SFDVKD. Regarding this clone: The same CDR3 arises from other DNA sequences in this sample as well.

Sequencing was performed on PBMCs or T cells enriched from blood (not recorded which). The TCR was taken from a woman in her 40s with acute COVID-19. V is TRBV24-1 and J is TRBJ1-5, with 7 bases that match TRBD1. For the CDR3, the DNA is TGTGCCACCAGTACAGGGGTTCAGCCCCAGCATTTT. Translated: CATSTGVQPQHF.